This is a list of T cell receptor beta chains from one sample in a study of T-cell reconstitution after alpha-beta-depleted transplantation in children. TCRdb analysed the PCR reads with MiXCR anew, one entry per CDR3 protein. The sample has about 1,000,000 distinct CDR3 sequences; about 29% are singletons. The source material was PBMCs, mostly from graft donor cells, sampled 360 days after TCRalphabeta/CD19-depleted stem cell transplant. The receptors here all came from a boy younger than two who had a stem cell transplant for SCID, so the T cells may come from the graft donor. The CDR3 runs from the conserved cysteine through the conserved F or W. A D gene is named only where the DNA matches it firmly. Some rows mark clone size as missing; the rest say once, few, many or name a class of expanded clone.

abundance: NA; v_gene: TRBV18; j_gene: TRBJ2-7; d_gene: TRBD1; CDR3nt: TGTGCCAGCTCACCCCGGGACAGCGTGTACGAGGAGCAGTACTTC; CDR3aa: CASSPRDSVYEEQYF
abundance: NA; v_gene: TRBV29-1; j_gene: TRBJ2-5; d_gene: TRBD2; CDR3nt: TGCAGCGCCACCCGGGGGAGGGGTGCATTGGAGACCCAGTACTTC; CDR3aa: CSATRGRGALETQYF
abundance: many; v_gene: TRBV11-2; j_gene: TRBJ2-1; d_gene: NA; CDR3nt: TGTGCCAGCAGCTCATCCTTTCGGGTGGGTGAGCAGTTCTTC; CDR3aa: CASSSSFRVGEQFF
abundance: NA; v_gene: TRBV12-3/TRBV12-4; j_gene: TRBJ2-1; d_gene: TRBD2; CDR3nt: TGTGCCAGCAGATGGACTAGCGGGGGAGACAATGAGCAGTTCTTC; CDR3aa: CASRWTSGGDNEQFF
abundance: few; v_gene: TRBV4-2; j_gene: TRBJ2-7; d_gene: NA; CDR3nt: TGTGCCAGCAGCCAAGAGGTGGGACTTTCGAGCTACGAGCAGTACTTC; CDR3aa: CASSQEVGLSSYEQYF
abundance: NA; v_gene: TRBV12-3/TRBV12-4; j_gene: TRBJ2-1; d_gene: TRBD2; CDR3nt: TGTGCCAGCGGTTCGACTAGCGGGGTACCCAATGAGCAGTTCTTC; CDR3aa: CASGSTSGVPNEQFF
abundance: few; v_gene: TRBV4-1; j_gene: TRBJ2-7; d_gene: NA; CDR3nt: TGCGCCAGCAGCCAAGCTGGGTCCCGCGAGCAGTACTTC; CDR3aa: CASSQAGSREQYF
abundance: NA; v_gene: TRBV12-3/TRBV12-4; j_gene: TRBJ1-1; d_gene: NA; CDR3nt: TGTGCGCTATCCAGGAACACTGAAGCTTTCTTT; CDR3aa: CALSRNTEAFF
abundance: NA; v_gene: TRBV20-1; j_gene: TRBJ2-5; d_gene: TRBD2; CDR3nt: TGCAGTGCTAGGAGGGGACTAGCGGGCCCTGAAGAGACCCAGTACTTC; CDR3aa: CSARRGLAGPEETQYF
abundance: few; v_gene: TRBV5-6; j_gene: TRBJ2-4; d_gene: TRBD1; CDR3nt: TGTGCCAGCAGCTCCTTCACCGGGACAGTAAAAAACATTCAGTACTTC; CDR3aa: CASSSFTGTVKNIQYF
abundance: few; v_gene: TRBV6-5; j_gene: TRBJ2-3; d_gene: NA; CDR3nt: TGTGCCAGCAGTTTTAGAGCGTATTTAGATACGCAGTATTTT; CDR3aa: CASSFRAYLDTQYF
abundance: few; v_gene: TRBV3-1; j_gene: TRBJ2-1; d_gene: NA; CDR3nt: TGTGCCAGCAGCCCACGACTAGGGGACTACAATGAGCAGTTCTTC; CDR3aa: CASSPRLGDYNEQFF
abundance: many; v_gene: TRBV12-3/TRBV12-4; j_gene: TRBJ2-7; d_gene: TRBD2; CDR3nt: TGTGCCAGCAGTCAGGGACTAGCGGGGGTCGAGCAGTACTTC; CDR3aa: CASSQGLAGVEQYF
abundance: few; v_gene: TRBV28; j_gene: TRBJ2-1; d_gene: NA; CDR3nt: TGTGCCAGCAGTTTATCTGCAGGGCAAGTCTACAATGAGCAGTTCTTC; CDR3aa: CASSLSAGQVYNEQFF
abundance: few; v_gene: TRBV20-1; j_gene: TRBJ2-3; d_gene: TRBD2; CDR3nt: TGCAGTGCTAGAGTGGCGGGGGGGCTTACAGATACGCAGTATTTT; CDR3aa: CSARVAGGLTDTQYF
abundance: few; v_gene: TRBV12-3/TRBV12-4; j_gene: TRBJ2-1; d_gene: TRBD1; CDR3nt: TGTGCCAGCAGGCGGACAGGGCAGAAAAATGAGCAGTTCTTC; CDR3aa: CASRRTGQKNEQFF
abundance: NA; v_gene: TRBV5-1; j_gene: TRBJ2-7; d_gene: TRBD2; CDR3nt: TGCGCCAGCAGCTTGGCGGGGACTAGCGGGCGCGAGCAGTACTTC; CDR3aa: CASSLAGTSGREQYF
abundance: few; v_gene: TRBV11-2; j_gene: TRBJ2-7; d_gene: NA; CDR3nt: TGTGCCAGCAGCTTAGGGATAGGAGGTTGGGGGGACGAGCAGTACTTC; CDR3aa: CASSLGIGGWGDEQYF
abundance: NA; v_gene: TRBV7-2; j_gene: TRBJ2-3; d_gene: TRBD2; CDR3nt: TGTGCCAGCAGCTTAGGATGGGGAGGGGACACAGATACGCAGTATTTT; CDR3aa: CASSLGWGGDTDTQYF
abundance: NA; v_gene: TRBV12-3/TRBV12-4; j_gene: TRBJ2-1; d_gene: NA; CDR3nt: TGTGCCAGCACTGAGGGCAGGGGGGCCTACAATGAGCAGTTCTTC; CDR3aa: CASTEGRGAYNEQFF
abundance: NA; v_gene: TRBV5-1; j_gene: TRBJ1-2; d_gene: NA; CDR3nt: TGCGCCAGCAGCTTGGCCGATGATCCAAGGTATGGCTACACCTTC; CDR3aa: CASSLADDPRYGYTF
abundance: many; v_gene: TRBV6-2/TRBV6-3; j_gene: TRBJ2-7; d_gene: NA; CDR3nt: TGTGCCAGCAGTCGCGTCTCCTACGAGCAGTACTTC; CDR3aa: CASSRVSYEQYF
abundance: NA; v_gene: TRBV7-9; j_gene: TRBJ2-7; d_gene: NA; CDR3nt: TGTGCCAGCACACACTTCGGGGGCGGCGAGCAGTACTTC; CDR3aa: CASTHFGGGEQYF
abundance: few; v_gene: TRBV6-2/TRBV6-3; j_gene: TRBJ2-7; d_gene: TRBD2; CDR3nt: TGTGCCAGCAGAGCGGGGGGTAACCACGAGCAGTACTTC; CDR3aa: CASRAGGNHEQYF
abundance: many; v_gene: TRBV15; j_gene: TRBJ2-7; d_gene: NA; CDR3nt: TGTGCCACCAGCCCTCTAGCGAGTCCCTACGAGCAGTACTTC; CDR3aa: CATSPLASPYEQYF
abundance: NA; v_gene: TRBV9; j_gene: TRBJ2-5; d_gene: NA; CDR3nt: TGTGCCAGCAGCGGCGGGACAGTCCAAGAGACCCAGTACTTC; CDR3aa: CASSGGTVQETQYF
abundance: few; v_gene: TRBV11-2; j_gene: TRBJ1-5; d_gene: NA; CDR3nt: TGTGCCAGCAGCTTGAGGAGGGATAGCAATCAGCCCCAGCATTTT; CDR3aa: CASSLRRDSNQPQHF
abundance: NA; v_gene: TRBV7-2; j_gene: TRBJ1-2; d_gene: NA; CDR3nt: TGTGCCAGCAGCTTAGCAGGGAGCCATGGCTACACCTTC; CDR3aa: CASSLAGSHGYTF
abundance: NA; v_gene: TRBV4-3; j_gene: TRBJ2-7; d_gene: TRBD1; CDR3nt: TGCGCGAGCAGCCACTTAACAGGGGGCGAGCAGTACTTC; CDR3aa: CASSHLTGGEQYF
abundance: NA; v_gene: TRBV5-1; j_gene: TRBJ2-3; d_gene: NA; CDR3nt: TGCGCCAGCAGCTCGGTTGGCCCTAGTAGCACAGATACGCAGTATTTT; CDR3aa: CASSSVGPSSTDTQYF
abundance: few; v_gene: TRBV15; j_gene: TRBJ2-3; d_gene: NA; CDR3nt: TGTGCCACCAGCAGAGATGAGCTAGCTTCCACAGATACGCAGTATTTT; CDR3aa: CATSRDELASTDTQYF
abundance: few; v_gene: TRBV7-8; j_gene: TRBJ2-1; d_gene: TRBD1; CDR3nt: TGTGCCAGCAGCATCGGGACAGGGGGCGGCTATGAGCAGTTCTTC; CDR3aa: CASSIGTGGGYEQFF
abundance: NA; v_gene: TRBV15; j_gene: TRBJ1-6; d_gene: NA; CDR3nt: TGTGCCACCCGGCAGGGAGTCGCCTATAATTCACCCCTCCACTTT; CDR3aa: CATRQGVAYNSPLHF
abundance: NA; v_gene: TRBV10-3; j_gene: TRBJ2-3; d_gene: TRBD1; CDR3nt: TGTGCCATCAGTTATGCCTCCGGGACAGCCGCCAGGGATACGCAGTATTTT; CDR3aa: CAISYASGTAARDTQYF
abundance: few; v_gene: TRBV11-1; j_gene: TRBJ1-3; d_gene: TRBD1; CDR3nt: TGTGCCAGCAGCTTAGTTTCCCTCCGCCCGACAGGGAAGGGAAACACCATATATTTT; CDR3aa: CASSLVSLRPTGKGNTIYF
abundance: NA; v_gene: TRBV27; j_gene: TRBJ1-2; d_gene: TRBD1; CDR3nt: TGTGCCAGCAGCGGACAGGGGGATAACTATGGCTACACCTTC; CDR3aa: CASSGQGDNYGYTF
abundance: NA; v_gene: TRBV3-1; j_gene: TRBJ1-5; d_gene: NA; CDR3nt: TGTGCCAGCAGCCCGAGGCAGGGTTTGGGGAATCAGCCCCAGCATTTT; CDR3aa: CASSPRQGLGNQPQHF
abundance: NA; v_gene: TRBV6-5; j_gene: TRBJ1-5; d_gene: NA; CDR3nt: TGTGCCTCCGGGGGGTTTAATCAGCCCCAGCATTTT; CDR3aa: CASGGFNQPQHF
abundance: NA; v_gene: TRBV6-1; j_gene: TRBJ1-2; d_gene: NA; CDR3nt: TGTGCCAGCAGTGTGGGGGGCCCTCTTTATGGCTACACCTTC; CDR3aa: CASSVGGPLYGYTF
abundance: NA; v_gene: TRBV5-4; j_gene: TRBJ2-6; d_gene: TRBD1; CDR3nt: TGTGCCAGCAGCTCACCCTCAGGACAGGGCTCCTCTGGGGCCAACGTCCTGACTTTC; CDR3aa: CASSSPSGQGSSGANVLTF
abundance: NA; v_gene: TRBV9; j_gene: TRBJ2-7; d_gene: NA; CDR3nt: TGTGCCAGCAGCGTAGGGCAGGGTGAATTCGGGCAGTACTTC; CDR3aa: CASSVGQGEFGQYF
abundance: few; v_gene: TRBV15; j_gene: TRBJ1-2; d_gene: TRBD1; CDR3nt: TGTGCCACCAGCAGAGATGACCAGGGGGCGTTTGGCTACACCTTC; CDR3aa: CATSRDDQGAFGYTF
abundance: few; v_gene: TRBV7-2; j_gene: TRBJ1-5; d_gene: NA; CDR3nt: TGTGCCAGCAGCTTATTCCACCGAGTACAATCTCAGCCCCAGCATTTT; CDR3aa: CASSLFHRVQSQPQHF
abundance: few; v_gene: TRBV20-1; j_gene: TRBJ2-2; d_gene: NA; CDR3nt: TGCAGTGCTAGAGAGCAGAGGGGTGACACCGGGGAGCTGTTTTTT; CDR3aa: CSAREQRGDTGELFF
abundance: few; v_gene: TRBV5-1; j_gene: TRBJ2-1; d_gene: NA; CDR3nt: TGCGCCAGCAGCTTTCAGGACACCTACAATGAGCAGTTCTTC; CDR3aa: CASSFQDTYNEQFF
abundance: few; v_gene: TRBV5-5; j_gene: TRBJ1-5; d_gene: TRBD1; CDR3nt: TGTGCCAGCAGCTTTCGGACAGGGGACCCATATTCTCCCCAGCATTTT; CDR3aa: CASSFRTGDPYSPQHF
abundance: few; v_gene: TRBV5-1; j_gene: TRBJ1-1; d_gene: NA; CDR3nt: TGCGCCAGCAGCTTAGTCCCCCTGGTGACTTCTGAAGCTTTCTTT; CDR3aa: CASSLVPLVTSEAFF
abundance: few; v_gene: TRBV24-1; j_gene: TRBJ2-2; d_gene: TRBD1; CDR3nt: TGTGCCACCAGCGACAGGGCGGACGGGGAGCTGTTTTTT; CDR3aa: CATSDRADGELFF
abundance: few; v_gene: TRBV4-2; j_gene: TRBJ2-7; d_gene: NA; CDR3nt: TGTGCCAGCAGCCAAGAGGGCACCTCCTACGAGCAGTACTTC; CDR3aa: CASSQEGTSYEQYF
abundance: few; v_gene: TRBV12-3/TRBV12-4; j_gene: TRBJ2-3; d_gene: NA; CDR3nt: TGTGCCAGCAGTTCTGGTGCGCCAGCAGATACGCAGTATTTT; CDR3aa: CASSSGAPADTQYF
abundance: few; v_gene: TRBV27; j_gene: TRBJ1-5; d_gene: NA; CDR3nt: TGTGCCAGCAGTTCCCAAGCCCGGGTAGGCAATCAGCCCCAGCATTTT; CDR3aa: CASSSQARVGNQPQHF
abundance: few; v_gene: TRBV18; j_gene: TRBJ2-7; d_gene: NA; CDR3nt: TGTGCCAGCTCACCGGGCAGGGAAGGCTACGAGCAGTACTTC; CDR3aa: CASSPGREGYEQYF
abundance: NA; v_gene: TRBV5-1; j_gene: TRBJ2-3; d_gene: NA; CDR3nt: TGCGCCAGCAGCTCACCAAGACTAGATACGCAGTATTTT; CDR3aa: CASSSPRLDTQYF
abundance: few; v_gene: TRBV20-1; j_gene: TRBJ2-3; d_gene: NA; CDR3nt: TGCAGTGCTAGGCTCCAGAACACAGATACGCAGTATTTT; CDR3aa: CSARLQNTDTQYF
abundance: NA; v_gene: TRBV20-1; j_gene: TRBJ2-3; d_gene: NA; CDR3nt: TGCAGTGCTAGAGATTGGATAGGCACAGATACGCAGTATTTT; CDR3aa: CSARDWIGTDTQYF